The clone carrying this TCR beta chain came up a few times. Its antigen is not identified. These data come from a study of a mutant IDH1 vaccine in newly diagnosed glioma. Overall study context: In weeks 1, 3, 5, 7, 11, 15, 19 and 23, patients were vaccinated.

Time point: week 23, last vaccination. Vaccination comprised doses that each held 300 ug of mutant IDH1 20-mer peptide, plus topical imiquimod. Repertoires were generated with immunoSEQ multiplex PCR, while TCRdb's copy carries only in-frame clones and drops some. Of tens of thousands of clones in the sample, approximately 72% were seen once. The CDR3 extends over 14 amino acids. V gave up 2 bases and J gave up 5 bases, with 13 bases separating them. Germline CDR1 is SGHRS and CDR2 is YFSETQ. The chain joins TRBV5-1 to TRBJ1-1; weak D call: TRBD1 (6 bases). This receptor was identified in a man in his fifties with glioma. Sequenced material: PBMCs, taken from a glioma patient whose treatment included an IDH1 peptide vaccine. As DNA, the CDR3 is TGCGCCAGCAGCTTCGGGACAACTGAAACTGAAGCTTTCTTT. Translated: CASSFGTTETEAFF.